The 9 T cell receptor beta chains reported below all come from one sample, sequenced in a study of T cell responses to AZD1222 COVID-19 vaccine. Repertoires were generated with immunoSEQ multiplex PCR, while TCRdb's copy carries only in-frame clones and drops some. The profile shows about 110,000 clones, roughly 87% of them singletons. Sequencing was performed on peripheral blood, taken 28 days after the second AZD1222 dose. Every receptor here comes from an adult who received the AZD1222 COVID-19 vaccine.

The chain couples TRBV7-3 to TRBJ1-6; TRBD1 matches at 7 bases. The ends lost 2 bases at V and 7 bases at J; junction bases unmatched: 5. CDR3 length equals 15 residues. Germline V gives CDR1 SGHTA, CDR2 FQGTGA. The CDR3 sequence is CASSLGTATNSPLHF. CDR3 coding DNA: TGTGCCAGCAGCTTAGGGACAGCAACAAATTCACCCCTCCACTTT.

The chain has TRBV5-1 and TRBJ1-1, with a possible D match to TRBD1 (6 bases). With 7 bases removed from V and 5 bases from J, the gap between germline ends came to 21 bases. Germline V gene sequence: CDR1 SGHRS, CDR2 YFSETQ. The CDR3 loop spans 15 amino acids. CDR3 amino acids: CASSTEGRGSTEAFF. In DNA form, the CDR3 reads TGCGCCAGCTCCACCGAGGGAAGGGGGTCTACTGAAGCTTTCTTT.

The chain has TRBV5-5 and TRBJ1-1, with TRBD1 matching over 9 bases. Germline trimming cut 2 bases from V and 1 base from J; bases unmatched to any gene: 15. The CDR3 is 19 amino acids. Germline V gives CDR1 SGHKS, CDR2 YYEKEE (reference sequence). For the CDR3, the DNA is TGTGCCAGCAGCTTCATCCCGGGACAGGGTAGGGACAAGAACACTGAAGCTTTCTTT. This sequence encodes CASSFIPGQGRDKNTEAFF.

This rearrangement joins TRBV7-2 to TRBJ1-6; D is possibly TRBD1 (6 bases). Trimming stripped 2 bases from V and 8 bases from J, with 22 bases between. The CDR3 sequence is 18 residues long. CDR1 and CDR2 from the germline V gene are SGHTA and FQGNSA. The CDR3 region is CASSLRARTGTLDSPLHF. Written as DNA, the CDR3 is TGTGCCAGCAGCTTAAGGGCCCGAACAGGGACCCTAGATTCACCCCTCCACTTT.

The chain uses TRBV6-5 and TRBJ1-1; D might be TRBD1 (6 bases). The CDR3 loop spans 12 amino acids. Trimming took off 11 bases at V and 2 bases at J, with 12 bases between the two ends. The germline V gene has CDR1 MNHEY and CDR2 SVGAGI. As DNA, the CDR3 is TGTGCCGGGGGGCCCCTAAACACTGAAGCTTTCTTT. Protein sequence: CAGGPLNTEAFF.

The chain couples TRBV18 to TRBJ1-1, with D maybe TRBD1 (6 bases). V lost 3 bases to trimming and J lost 6 bases, with 11 bases between them. Germline V gene lookup returns CDR1 KGHSH and CDR2 LQKENI. This CDR3 region has 13 residues. The DNA of the CDR3 is TGTGCCAGCTCACCTGGACAGTTCGCTGAAGCTTTCTTT. Translation: CASSPGQFAEAFF.

V gene TRBV6-5 combines with J gene TRBJ2-1, with 9 nucleotides matching TRBD1. The CDR3 is 13 amino acids. Germline V CDR1 and CDR2: MNHEY, SVGAGI. Germline trimming cut 7 bases from V and 9 bases from J; bases unmatched to any gene: 7. CDR3 in amino acids: CASMTGGTSEQFF. The CDR3 coding sequence is TGTGCCAGCATGACAGGGGGGACCAGTGAGCAGTTCTTC.

V is TRBV5-4 and J is TRBJ2-2, with 11 bases that match TRBD1. The CDR3 has 18 amino acids. Germline assignment: CDR1 SGHNT and CDR2 YYREEE (reference sequence). V was pared by 4 bases and J by 2 bases, with 10 bases of the junction left unmatched. CDR3 nucleotide sequence: TGTGCCAGCAGCAACCGGGACAGGGGGTTGGTTAACACCGGGGAGCTGTTTTTT. Translating gives CASSNRDRGLVNTGELFF.

The J gene is TRBJ1-6, the V gene TRBV6-1; a possible D gene is TRBD1 (5 bases). The germline V and J ends were trimmed by 2 bases and 6 bases, with 20 bases remaining between them. The CDR3 extends over 18 amino acids. Germline lookup yields CDR1 MNHNS and CDR2 SASEGT. The CDR3, as DNA: TGTGCCAGCAGTGAAATAGACGGGACCTTGGTTAGTAATTCACCCCTCCACTTT. The encoded protein is CASSEIDGTLVSNSPLHF.